This T cell receptor beta chain was documented in a study of graft-versus-host responses after intestinal transplantation. Study details: Induction with anti-thymocyte globulin, then tacrolimus and steroids for about 3 years, was given to all recipients.

Study-level findings and limits: Recipient marrow showed GvH clones, some seen first in ileum or blood.

TCRdb's copy holds only in-frame clones and misses some; the assay was immunoSEQ multiplex PCR. The sample lists more than 80,000 clones, 88% occurring once. CDR1 and CDR2 (germline): SGHTA, FQGTGA. V lost 0 bases, J lost 2 bases, and 0 bases stayed unmatched. The CDR3 is 14 amino acids. Only one count was recorded for this clone. Its antigen is not known. The chain uses TRBV7-3 and TRBJ2-7, with 8 bases lining up with TRBD2. The sample was unstimulated CD4+ T cells sorted from spleen or lymph node cells, taken before transplant. The sequence was obtained from a human donor who was the organ donor for an intestinal transplant. The CDR3 DNA is TGTGCCAGCAGCTTAACTAGCGGGGCCTACGAGCAGTACTTC. As protein: CASSLTSGAYEQYF.